A selection of T cell receptor beta chains follows, all from one sample in a study of blood T cells in healthy people across ages. One entry per CDR3 protein results from TCRdb running MiXCR on the 5' RACE reads. In the table there are around 1,000,000 distinct CDR3 sequences, roughly 24% of which are singletons. These same data were also listed under a study on T cells of mothers and their children.

The sample was blood. These receptors were obtained from a girl aged 2 to 10 in good health. Both conserved end residues are part of each CDR3. The order of the fields is CDR3 protein, CDR3 DNA, J gene, D gene, V gene, clone size. D genes are given only for firm matches. Rows may omit the clone size; those that give it use once, few, many or a size class.

CASSQEAGGPEEQFF	TGCGCCAGCAGCCAAGAAGCGGGGGGGCCAGAGGAGCAGTTCTTC	TRBJ2-1	TRBD2	TRBV5-1	few
CASRPTGGLFSPLHF	TGTGCCAGCAGGCCGACAGGGGGCCTCTTTTCACCCCTCCACTTT	TRBJ1-6	TRBD1	TRBV7-2	few
CASGFTSDEQYF	TGTGCCAGCGGATTTACTAGCGACGAGCAGTACTTC	TRBJ2-7	TRBD2	TRBV27	NA
CASSQGEGFTYEQYF	TGTGCCAGCAGCCAAGGGGAAGGATTTACCTACGAGCAGTACTTC	TRBJ2-7	NA	TRBV3-1	few
CASSPLAGALGETQYF	TGTGCCAGCAGCCCCTTAGCGGGGGCCCTCGGGGAGACCCAGTACTTC	TRBJ2-5	TRBD2	TRBV4-2	once
CSARDPLTGAGNIQYF	TGCAGTGCTAGAGACCCCCTGACAGGGGCAGGAAACATTCAGTACTTC	TRBJ2-4	TRBD1	TRBV20-1	NA
CATSEAGGGTETQYF	TGTGCCACCAGTGAAGCGGGTGGGGGCACGGAGACCCAGTACTTC	TRBJ2-5	NA	TRBV24-1	NA
CASTPSHSYEQYF	TGTGCCAGCACCCCGTCCCATTCCTACGAGCAGTACTTC	TRBJ2-7	NA	TRBV5-8	few
CASRPSTGGEAFF	TGTGCCAGCAGGCCGTCTACGGGGGGAGAAGCTTTCTTT	TRBJ1-1	NA	TRBV12-3/TRBV12-4	NA
CASSPRDDASYEQYF	TGTGCCAGCAGCCCTCGGGACGACGCATCCTACGAGCAGTACTTC	TRBJ2-7	NA	TRBV11-3	NA
CAIRPDPSTYEQYF	TGTGCCATCCGCCCTGACCCGAGCACCTACGAGCAGTACTTC	TRBJ2-7	NA	TRBV10-3	NA
CASSQGAGRIYEQYF	TGCGCCAGCAGCCAGGGAGCGGGGAGAATCTACGAGCAGTACTTC	TRBJ2-7	TRBD2	TRBV4-1	few
CAISRAPGQGYATEAFF	TGTGCCATCAGCCGAGCCCCGGGACAGGGCTATGCCACTGAAGCTTTCTTT	TRBJ1-1	TRBD1	TRBV10-3	NA
CASSLSVGGLGYGYTF	TGTGCCAGCAGTTTATCGGTGGGGGGGCTCGGCTATGGCTACACCTTC	TRBJ1-2	NA	TRBV28	NA
CSAREAEKGSYEQYF	TGCAGTGCTAGAGAAGCTGAAAAGGGGTCCTACGAGCAGTACTTC	TRBJ2-7	NA	TRBV20-1	few
CSVRGLAGDTDTQYF	TGCAGCGTCCGAGGACTAGCGGGGGACACAGATACGCAGTATTTT	TRBJ2-3	TRBD2	TRBV29-1	NA
CASSRALAGEHTQYF	TGTGCCTCAAGCCGGGCCTTAGCGGGAGAGCATACGCAGTATTTT	TRBJ2-3	TRBD2	TRBV15	NA
CASSWLSSNNEQFF	TGTGCCAGCAGTTGGCTTTCTAGTAACAATGAGCAGTTCTTC	TRBJ2-1	NA	TRBV28	few
CSVGVLGYEQYF	TGCAGCGTTGGGGTGTTGGGCTACGAGCAGTACTTC	TRBJ2-7	NA	TRBV29-1	few
CASSLGRGGPYNEQFF	TGTGCCAGCAGTTTAGGGCGGGGGGGTCCCTACAATGAGCAGTTCTTC	TRBJ2-1	TRBD2	TRBV27	NA
CASSQEATGLNTEAFF	TGCGCCAGCAGCCAAGAAGCGACAGGGTTGAACACTGAAGCTTTCTTT	TRBJ1-1	TRBD1	TRBV4-3	NA
CSASGEGQPQHF	TGCAGTGCTAGCGGGGAGGGCCAGCCCCAGCATTTT	TRBJ1-5	NA	TRBV20-1	NA
CASGLPDNYGYTF	TGTGCTAGTGGTTTACCGGACAACTATGGCTACACCTTC	TRBJ1-2	NA	TRBV12-5	few
CASRSGQNQPQHF	TGTGCCAGCAGATCGGGACAGAATCAGCCCCAGCATTTT	TRBJ1-5	TRBD1	TRBV12-3/TRBV12-4	few
CASSQDWGGARTDTQYF	TGTGCCAGCAGCCAAGATTGGGGGGGCGCTAGAACAGATACGCAGTATTTT	TRBJ2-3	NA	TRBV14	NA
CSPWTDSREQYF	TGCAGCCCCTGGACAGACTCACGCGAGCAGTACTTC	TRBJ2-7	NA	TRBV29-1	NA
CSAGNLGREYNEQFF	TGCAGTGCTGGGAACTTGGGGCGGGAGTACAATGAGCAGTTCTTC	TRBJ2-1	TRBD2	TRBV20-1	NA
CSVLSRESFMGYGYTF	TGCAGCGTCCTAAGTAGGGAGTCTTTTATGGGCTATGGCTACACCTTC	TRBJ1-2	NA	TRBV29-1	few
CASSQHDTEALF	TGTGCCAGCAGCCAACATGACACTGAAGCTCTCTTT	TRBJ1-1	NA	TRBV7-9	NA
CASSFRSLRGSKNIQYF	TGTGCCAGCAGCTTTCGATCCCTAAGGGGGTCCAAAAACATTCAGTACTTC	TRBJ2-4	NA	TRBV7-9	NA
CASSLDRDHTQYF	TGTGCCAGCAGCTTAGATAGGGATCATACGCAGTATTTT	TRBJ2-3	NA	TRBV11-2	NA
CASSLPPDRGLYEQYF	TGTGCCAGCAGCTTACCCCCAGACAGGGGGCTATACGAGCAGTACTTC	TRBJ2-7	TRBD1	TRBV11-2	once
CASSVDWRQETQYF	TGTGCCAGCAGCGTAGACTGGCGCCAAGAGACCCAGTACTTC	TRBJ2-5	NA	TRBV9	NA
CASSAGGGGTEAFF	TGTGCCAGCAGCGCAGGGGGGGGAGGGACTGAAGCTTTCTTT	TRBJ1-1	TRBD1	TRBV9	NA
CASSDLAGGPEIRIEQFF	TGTGCCAGCAGTGACCTAGCGGGAGGGCCCGAGATTCGTATTGAGCAGTTCTTC	TRBJ2-1	TRBD2	TRBV28	few
CSAHTSGGYNEQFF	TGCAGTGCCCATACTAGCGGGGGATACAATGAGCAGTTCTTC	TRBJ2-1	TRBD2	TRBV20-1	NA
CSAAHWGGWDTEAFF	TGCAGTGCTGCACACTGGGGGGGATGGGACACTGAAGCTTTCTTT	TRBJ1-1	NA	TRBV20-1	NA
CASSLIPSDIQYF	TGTGCCAGCAGCTTAATCCCCTCGGACATTCAGTACTTC	TRBJ2-4	NA	TRBV11-2	few
CASSLDLAGGNTGELFF	TGCGCCAGCAGCTTGGATCTAGCGGGAGGTAACACCGGGGAGCTGTTTTTT	TRBJ2-2	TRBD2	TRBV5-1	NA
CASSIWTGGDWYF	TGTGCCAGCAGCATCTGGACAGGGGGCGACTGGTACTTC	TRBJ2-4	TRBD1	TRBV5-5	few
CSVGSSPITDTQYF	TGCAGCGTTGGGTCTAGCCCCATCACAGATACGCAGTATTTT	TRBJ2-3	NA	TRBV29-1	few
CASTTSLKDTQYF	TGTGCCAGTACGACTAGCTTAAAAGATACGCAGTATTTT	TRBJ2-3	TRBD2	TRBV6-1	few
CASSLKVGGHYEQYF	TGTGCCAGCAGCTTAAAGGTGGGGGGGCACTACGAGCAGTACTTC	TRBJ2-7	NA	TRBV7-3	NA
CASSPFGGRSREQYF	TGTGCCAGCAGCCCATTCGGGGGGAGGTCGCGCGAGCAGTACTTC	TRBJ2-7	TRBD2	TRBV11-2	few
CASSSRRVGSYEQYF	TGTGCCAGCAGTTCCCGACGGGTTGGGTCCTACGAGCAGTACTTC	TRBJ2-7	NA	TRBV28	NA
CSVEESNEKLFF	TGCAGCGTTGAAGAATCTAATGAAAAACTGTTTTTT	TRBJ1-4	NA	TRBV29-1	NA
CASSPLRGSKEAQYF	TGTGCCAGCTCACCCCTACGAGGATCGAAAGAGGCGCAGTATTTT	TRBJ2-3	NA	TRBV18	NA
CSAGIQGGEQFF	TGCAGTGCTGGCATCCAGGGCGGTGAGCAGTTCTTC	TRBJ2-1	NA	TRBV20-1	NA
CSASDTSSYNEQFF	TGCAGTGCTAGCGATACGAGCTCCTACAATGAGCAGTTCTTC	TRBJ2-1	NA	TRBV20-1	few
CAISEDFYTQYF	TGTGCCATCAGTGAGGACTTTTATACGCAGTATTTT	TRBJ2-3	NA	TRBV10-3	NA
CASSQSMFYEQYF	TGCGCCAGCAGCCAATCGATGTTCTACGAGCAGTACTTC	TRBJ2-7	NA	TRBV4-1	NA